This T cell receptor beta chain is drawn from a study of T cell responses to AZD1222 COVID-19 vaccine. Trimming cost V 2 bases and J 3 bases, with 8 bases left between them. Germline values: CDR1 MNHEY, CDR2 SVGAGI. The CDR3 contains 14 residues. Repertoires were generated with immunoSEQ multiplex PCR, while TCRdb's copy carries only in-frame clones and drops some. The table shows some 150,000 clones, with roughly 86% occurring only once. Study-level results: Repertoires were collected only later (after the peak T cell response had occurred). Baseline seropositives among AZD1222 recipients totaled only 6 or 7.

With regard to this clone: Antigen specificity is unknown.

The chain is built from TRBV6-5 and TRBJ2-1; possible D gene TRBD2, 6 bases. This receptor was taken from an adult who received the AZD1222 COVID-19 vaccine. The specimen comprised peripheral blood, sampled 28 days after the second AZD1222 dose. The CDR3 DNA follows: TGTGCCAGCAGTTACCGGGAGAGCTACAATGAGCAGTTCTTC. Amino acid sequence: CASSYRESYNEQFF.